Below are 10 T cell receptor beta chains sequenced from a single sample in a study of blood T cell repertoires in COVID-19. Produced via immunoSEQ multiplex PCR; TCRdb's table is partial and in-frame only. Here the sample spans about 330,000 clones, around four fifths being singletons. The sequenced material came from peripheral blood. The receptors were gathered from a woman in her 50s with acute or convalescent COVID-19.

This rearrangement joins TRBV27 to TRBJ1-1; 10 nucleotides agree with TRBD1. The germline CDR1 and CDR2 sequences are MNHEY and SMNVEV (reference sequence). The V segment lost 8 bases and the J segment 4 bases; nucleotides outside the gene matches: 7. The CDR3 is 14 residues long. DNA for the CDR3: TGTGCCAGCTCAAGGACAGGGGGTAGCACTGAAGCTTTCTTT. Its protein is CASSRTGGSTEAFF.

The chain uses TRBV24-1 and TRBJ2-1, with TRBD2 matching 8 bases. The CDR3 contains 16 residues. Germline CDR1 reads KGHDR; CDR2 reads SFDVKD. Trimming cost V 3 bases and J 6 bases; bases outside gene matches: 9. This CDR3 is CATSDTTSEGSNEQFF. CDR3 DNA sequence: TGTGCCACCAGTGATACGACTAGCGAGGGAAGCAATGAGCAGTTCTTC.

The chain links TRBV5-8 to TRBJ2-5, with 7 bases fitting TRBD2. The V segment lost 5 bases and the J segment 1 base; nucleotides outside the gene matches: 11. The CDR3 runs to 16 residues. The germline V gene has CDR1 SGHTS and CDR2 YDEGEE. CDR3 sequence (DNA): TGTGCCAGCAGTGGGGAGGGACGGGGGACCCAAGAGACCCAGTACTTC. It specifies CASSGEGRGTQETQYF.

The CDR3 reads CASTTRQGAYEQYF. The CDR3 DNA is TGTGCCAGCACCACCAGACAGGGGGCCTACGAGCAGTACTTC. The V and J genes are TRBV6-5 and TRBJ2-7, with 9 bases matching TRBD1. Trimming cost V 7 bases and J 2 bases; bases outside gene matches: 6. Germline CDR1 MNHEY, CDR2 SVGAGI. The CDR3 has 14 amino acids.

This chain connects TRBV18 to TRBJ2-4; D ambiguous. CDR3 length equals 12 residues. Germline V gene data show CDR1 as KGHSH and CDR2 as LQKENI. Trimming pared 3 bases from V and 8 bases from J, leaving 8 bases between. CDR3 coding DNA: TGTGCCAGCTCACCGCGAAATGACATTCAGTACTTC. This sequence encodes CASSPRNDIQYF.

A few counts support this clone. V and J are TRBV6-2 or TRBV6-3 and TRBJ1-1; 8 bases map to TRBD1. The V segment lost 2 bases and the J segment 0 bases; nucleotides outside the gene matches: 11. The CDR3 has 18 residues. CDR1 is MNHEY and CDR2 is SVGEGT in the germline V gene. In nucleotides, the CDR3 is TGTGCCAGCAGTTACCCGACCGGGACAGGACAGTTGAACACTGAAGCTTTCTTT. Translation gives CASSYPTGTGQLNTEAFF.

The genes are TRBV9 and TRBJ2-6; 7 bases are shared with TRBD1. The V segment lost 0 bases and the J segment 10 bases; nucleotides outside the gene matches: 7. The CDR3 is 15 residues long. Germline V CDR1 and CDR2: SGDLS, YYNGEE. The CDR3 nucleotides are TGTGCCAGCAGCGTAGGCACAGGGGAGCGAAACGTCCTGACTTTC. Amino acids: CASSVGTGERNVLTF.

CDR3 residues: CASSFSPGLAGVIDTQYF. Written as DNA, the CDR3 is TGTGCCAGCAGCTTCTCACCCGGACTAGCGGGAGTCATTGATACGCAGTATTTT. The chain couples TRBV7-2 to TRBJ2-3, with 13 positions matching TRBD2. V was pared by 3 bases and J by 6 bases, with 12 bases of the junction left unmatched. Per the germline V gene, CDR1 is SGHTA and CDR2 is FQGNSA. The CDR3 has 18 amino acids.

This rearrangement joins TRBV19 to TRBJ2-7; possibly TRBD1 for D (6 bases). Between the trimmed V and J ends, which lost 5 bases and 2 bases, there was a span of 16 bases. There are 15 residues in the CDR3. In germline, CDR1 is LNHDA, CDR2 SQIVND (reference sequence). CDR3 nucleotides: TGTGCCAGTAGTCCTTCAGGGACACTAGCCTACGAGCAGTACTTC. This codes for CASSPSGTLAYEQYF.

This chain uses TRBV4-2 with TRBJ2-1, with 11 bases lining up with TRBD2. CDR3 length equals 17 residues. The V segment lost 5 bases and the J segment 1 base; nucleotides outside the gene matches: 7. CDR1 and CDR2 (germline): LGHNA, YNFKEQ. CDR3 protein: CASSSYSGGESYNEQFF. The CDR3 region has the DNA TGTGCCAGCAGCTCTTATAGCGGGGGGGAATCCTACAATGAGCAGTTCTTC.